The sequence of this T cell receptor beta chain was determined in a study of T cells in Graves' hyperthyroidism and ophthalmopathy. About the study: Peripheral blood was acquired at first diagnosis, ahead of any therapy whatsoever. Whole-study findings and limits: The model predicted ophthalmopathy a median around seven months before onset.

This clonotype was picked up many times. Antigen specificity is unknown. It was RNA transcripts that yielded the amplified TCR beta CDR3 regions. Using the HTBI primer set, a first-round RT-PCR was run on the TCR CDR3. TCRdb redid the calling of the multiplex PCR reads with MiXCR, one entry per CDR3 protein. The profile shows about 500,000 distinct CDR3 sequences, 16% of them singletons. The sequence came from a woman aged 18-29 years with Graves' hyperthyroidism. Sequencing used blood.

The CDR3 region is CASKKTSGSYNEQFF. The CDR3 DNA reads as TGTGCCAGCAAGAAGACTAGCGGGTCCTACAATGAGCAGTTCTTC. The V and J genes are TRBV12-3 or TRBV12-4 and TRBJ2-1; the match to TRBD2 covers 10 bases. The J segment lost 1 base and the V segment lost 7 bases, leaving 4 bases of the junction unmatched. This CDR3 region has 15 residues.